This T cell receptor beta chain is drawn from a study of Ad26.COV2.S vaccination and SARS-CoV-2 variants. Study at large: Donor was in the COV1001 Ad26.COV2.S trial arm. Overall study findings and caveats: Relative to placebo recipients, vaccine recipients exhibited elevated spike-specific TCR breadth.

Profiling relied on immunoSEQ multiplex PCR, and the TCRdb table lists in-frame clones only, not all of them. Of about 240,000 clones in the sample, 70% to 90% are singletons; the top ten hold roughly 10%. On this clone itself: As yet, its antigen is unknown.

Deletions cut 1 base from V and 1 base from J, with 4 bases between. From germline, CDR1 is MNHNY and CDR2 SVGAGI (reference sequence). The CDR3 runs 13 residues. Treatment specified: around 19 received Ad26.COV2.S at low or high dose, single or two shots; 5 received placebo; per-sample allocation not given. Day 63 after the first injection of vaccine or placebo was the sampling time. The clonotype originates from a person between 18 and 59 years old who received the Ad26.COV2.S COVID-19 vaccine or a placebo. The sequenced sample was peripheral blood, obtained in a trial of Ad26.COV2.S vaccine versus placebo. The V call is TRBV6-6, the J call TRBJ1-1, with D unclear. This CDR3 reads CASSYLENTEAFF. In DNA form, the CDR3 reads TGTGCCAGCAGTTACTTAGAGAACACTGAAGCTTTCTTT.